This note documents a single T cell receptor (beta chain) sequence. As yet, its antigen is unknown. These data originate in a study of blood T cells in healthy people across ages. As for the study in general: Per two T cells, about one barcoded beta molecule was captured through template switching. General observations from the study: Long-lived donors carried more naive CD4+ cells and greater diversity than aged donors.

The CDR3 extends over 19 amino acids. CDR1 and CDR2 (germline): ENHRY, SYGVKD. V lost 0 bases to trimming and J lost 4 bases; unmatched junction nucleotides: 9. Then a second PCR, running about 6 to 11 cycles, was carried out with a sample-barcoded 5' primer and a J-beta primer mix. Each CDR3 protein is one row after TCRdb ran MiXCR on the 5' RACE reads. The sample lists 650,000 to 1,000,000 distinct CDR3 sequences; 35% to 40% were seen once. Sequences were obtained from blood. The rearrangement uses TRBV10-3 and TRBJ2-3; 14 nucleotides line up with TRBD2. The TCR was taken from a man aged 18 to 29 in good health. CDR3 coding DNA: TGTGCCATCAGTGAGTCGGGACTAGCGGGAGTTTTCGATGCAGATACGCAGTATTTT. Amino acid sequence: CAISESGLAGVFDADTQYF.